This T cell receptor beta chain was captured in a study of blood T cell repertoires in COVID-19. About the research overall: The United States, Italy and Spain supplied acute and convalescent COVID-19 samples. The analysed material was cDNA or gDNA that came from T cells, B-cell-depleted T cells, or PBMCs.

Original processing notes: Estimation of nucleated cell counts relied on the amplification of reference gene primers. Clones were read by immunoSEQ multiplex PCR, and TCRdb kept only the in-frame ones, dropping some. V, J and clone size are those of that table, while D and trimming were read from the DNA. The table has approximately 230,000 clones, approximately 80% seen once. This clone was seen once. CDR3 size: 17 residues. The germline CDR1 and CDR2 sequences are ENHRY and SYGVKD. V shed 4 bases and J shed 0 bases, with 16 bases lying between them. The chain combines TRBV10-3 with TRBJ1-3; weak D call: TRBD1 (6 bases). The sequenced sample was peripheral blood. The receptor comes from a woman in her 40s with active or convalescent COVID-19. As DNA, the CDR3 is TGTGCCATCAGTGGTTTCGGACAGATTAGCTCTGGAAACACCATATATTTT. It specifies CAISGFGQISSGNTIYF.